The following is a TCR beta chain sequence with its context. Its antigen remains unknown. The record originates from a study of T cell repertoires in cytomegalovirus infection. About the study: CMV infection together with matching HLA type was indicated by public TCR beta signatures. Study results and caveats: Ex vivo responses were dominated by HLA-C-restricted CMV-specific TCR beta clonotypes. Cumulative frequency (of public TCR beta family members) identified carriers of CMV plus the relevant HLA.

TCRdb redid the calling of the reads with MiXCR, one entry per CDR3 protein. The sample yields fewer than 350,000 distinct CDR3 sequences, 15% to 20% seen once. The CDR3 runs to 16 residues. V was shortened by 4 bases and J by 2 bases, with 19 bases between the two germline ends. The V gene's germline CDR1 is SGHDT and CDR2 YYEEEE. The sample consisted of PBMCs. This chain uses TRBV5-6 with TRBJ2-7; D perhaps matches TRBD1 (5 bases). This receptor was identified in a human donor in good health (CMV status not recorded). Some clones in this sample may be carry-over from other donors' samples. CDR3 nucleotide sequence: TGTGCCAGCAGCCCCTTCACCCTTCGGACACCCTACGAGCAGTACTTC. It translates to CASSPFTLRTPYEQYF.